This passage covers 24 T cell receptor beta chains from one sample sequenced in a study of cytomegalovirus exposure and HLA in healthy donors. Vbeta (60) and Jbeta (13) primers were used in the PCR. The table came from immunoSEQ multiplex PCR; TCRdb's copy has only in-frame clones and leaves some out. The sample lists 150,000 or so clones; about 77% were seen once. The sample comprised PBMCs. The receptors shown here come from a female donor in good health and CMV-seronegative.

V is TRBV5-4 and J is TRBJ2-7, with a possible D match to TRBD2 (7 bases). The CDR3 runs to 16 residues. Germline assignment: CDR1 SGHNT and CDR2 YYREEE (reference sequence). Trimming pared 1 base from V and 3 bases from J, leaving 17 bases between. CDR3 residues: CASSLKGGGLNYEQYF. CDR3 DNA: TGTGCCAGCAGCTTGAAGGGGGGGGGCCTTAACTACGAGCAGTACTTC.

The chain uses TRBV28 and TRBJ2-7; 7 bases are shared with TRBD2. With V trimmed by 7 bases and J by 6 bases, 12 bases remained unmatched. This CDR3 region has 14 residues. CDR1 and CDR2 from the germline V gene are MDHEN and SYDVKM. CDR3 sequence reads: CASKGGSLVGEQYF. The CDR3 nucleotides read TGTGCCAGCAAGGGCGGGAGCCTTGTGGGCGAGCAGTACTTC.

The rearrangement uses TRBV13 and TRBJ1-6; the D gene is possibly TRBD1 (6 bases). Trimming took 7 bases from V and 6 from J, leaving 13 bases between them. The CDR3 covers 14 residues. The germline gives CDR1 PRHDT, CDR2 FYEKMQ (reference sequence). CDR3 nucleotide sequence: TGTGCCAGCACCCGAACAGGGTTTAATTCACCCCTCCACTTT. Translating it yields CASTRTGFNSPLHF.

V usage is TRBV7-8 and J usage is TRBJ2-7, with D possibly matching TRBD2 (6 bases). Germline V lookup: CDR1 SGHVS, CDR2 FQNEAQ. V shed 3 bases and J shed 3 bases, with 12 bases lying between them. CDR3 length: 14 residues. The CDR3 is CASSFGGADYEQYF. CDR3 bases: TGTGCCAGCAGCTTTGGAGGGGCGGACTACGAGCAGTACTTC.

The chain is built from TRBV5-1 and TRBJ2-3, with TRBD2 identical over 10 bases. The CDR3 is 18 amino acids. Germline lookup yields CDR1 SGHRS and CDR2 YFSETQ. Trimming removed 4 bases from V and 0 bases from J; junction bases left unmatched: 11. DNA of the CDR3: TGCGCCAGCAGCGCGACTAGCGGGTTCGGGGGGAGCACAGATACGCAGTATTTT. Its translation: CASSATSGFGGSTDTQYF.

The V gene is TRBV10-1, the J gene TRBJ2-7, with TRBD2 identical over 9 bases. Per the germline V gene, CDR1 is WNHNN and CDR2 is SYGVQD (reference sequence). CDR3 size: 16 residues. After removal of 5 bases from V and 7 bases from J, the junction contained 15 bases not matched to a gene. The CDR3, as DNA: TGCGCCAGCAGTCCGCCGGGACTACAGAGCGGGGGGGAGCAGTACTTC. It codes for CASSPPGLQSGGEQYF.

This clone appeared once. The chain recombines TRBV6-1 with TRBJ1-1, with a weak D call TRBD1 (6 bases). Germline loops: CDR1 MNHNS, CDR2 SASEGT. This CDR3 is built from 13 residues. Trimming left V 6 bases short and J 1 base short, with 9 bases between. CDR3 DNA: TGTGCCAGCAGGGAACAGGGGAACACTGAAGCTTTCTTT. This encodes CASREQGNTEAFF.

The chain carries TRBV18 and TRBJ2-7, with 7 bases that match TRBD1. This CDR3 is built from 17 residues. V was clipped by 0 bases and J by 6 bases; unmatched bases: 14. Germline assignment: CDR1 KGHSH and CDR2 LQKENI. The CDR3 bases are TGTGCCAGCTCACCACCGGCCCCCGGGACAGAAAGGGCCGAGCAGTACTTC. Encoded protein: CASSPPAPGTERAEQYF.

This chain joins TRBV19 and TRBJ2-7; D may be TRBD1 (6 bases). The ends were cut back, 5 bases at V and 7 bases at J, with 9 bases in the middle. Germline CDR1 and CDR2: LNHDA and SQIVND (reference sequence). This CDR3 is 11 amino acids long. The CDR3 loop reads CASSDRIEQYF. In DNA, the CDR3 is TGTGCCAGTAGTGACAGGATTGAGCAGTACTTC.

The chain links TRBV27 to TRBJ2-5; 7 bases are shared with TRBD1. Judging by the DNA end, TRBJ2-7 fits better; the J call may be wrong. CDR3 length equals 12 residues. Germline lookup yields CDR1 MNHEY and CDR2 SMNVEV (reference sequence). This chain's CDR3 is CASSEDRHEQYF. CDR3 in DNA: TGTGCCAGCAGTGAGGACAGGCACGAGCAGTACTTC.

The gene calls are TRBV19 and TRBJ2-1; 9 nucleotides align to TRBD1. V lost 10 bases and J lost 8; bases outside the gene matches: 9. The germline V gene has CDR1 LNHDA and CDR2 SQIVND (reference sequence). The CDR3 is 13 amino acids. For the CDR3, the DNA is TGTGCCACGGGGGAGGACAGGGGAGATGAGCAGTTCTTC. It specifies CATGEDRGDEQFF.

The chain joins TRBV6-6 to TRBJ1-6; TRBD1 might be the D (5 bases). Germline V gives CDR1 MNHNY, CDR2 SVGAGI (reference sequence). The CDR3 extends over 14 amino acids. Between the trimmed V and J ends, which lost 7 bases and 7 bases, there was a span of 14 bases. The CDR3 region is CASKAQELNSPLHF. Written as DNA, the CDR3 is TGTGCCAGCAAGGCACAGGAGTTAAATTCACCCCTCCACTTT.

The rearrangement joins TRBV6-5 to TRBJ1-1; 9 nucleotides agree with TRBD1. Per germline, CDR1 MNHEY and CDR2 SVGAGI. With V trimmed by 6 bases and J by 3 bases, 8 bases remained unmatched. The CDR3 totals 15 residues. The CDR3 coding sequence is TGTGCCAGCAGATATACAGGGGGCGCCGACACTGAAGCTTTCTTT. This translates into CASRYTGGADTEAFF.

This sequence joins TRBV29-1 and TRBJ2-1; D is possibly TRBD2 (7 bases). The CDR3 consists of 12 residues. CDR1 is SQVTM, CDR2 ANQGSEA, per germline. V was pared by 4 bases and J by 9 bases, with 13 bases between. The CDR3 DNA reads as TGCAGCGTTGCCAGGGGAGGGGTTGAGCAGTTCTTC. Translating it yields CSVARGGVEQFF.

This chain links TRBV19 with TRBJ1-4; the D gene is possibly TRBD1 (5 bases). Germline-derived CDR1 and CDR2 are LNHDA and SQIVND (reference sequence). With 4 bases removed from V and 6 bases from J, the gap between germline ends came to 12 bases. The CDR3 covers 14 residues. The CDR3 loop is CASSNPGLDEKLFF. The CDR3 DNA sequence: TGTGCCAGTAGTAACCCGGGACTGGATGAAAAACTGTTTTTT. Complete variable domain (other parts from reference TRBV19 and TRBJ1-4): DGGITQSPKYLFRKEGQNVTLSCEQNLNHDAMYWYRQDPGQGLRLIYYSQIVNDFQKGDIAEGYSVSREKKESFPLTVTSAQKNPTAFYLCASSNPGLDEKLFFGSGTQLSVL.

CDR3 amino acids: CASSLGTPNTGELFF. The DNA for the CDR3 is TGCGCCAGCAGCTTGGGGACACCGAACACCGGGGAGCTGTTTTTT. This sequence joins TRBV5-1 and TRBJ2-2; possible D gene TRBD1, 5 bases. There are 15 residues in the CDR3. The V gene lost 0 bases and the J gene lost 0 bases, with 6 bases spanning the gap. CDR1 and CDR2 from the germline V gene are SGHRS and YFSETQ.

The chain combines TRBV7-6 with TRBJ2-1; no definite D call. Trimming removed 4 bases at V and 6 bases at J, with 13 bases between. This CDR3 spans 14 amino acids. The germline V gene has CDR1 SGHVS and CDR2 FNYEAQ. The CDR3 bases are TGTGCCAGCAGCTCCTCGAATCAAGCCAATGAGCAGTTCTTC. Residues: CASSSSNQANEQFF.

The chain links TRBV9 to TRBJ2-7; TRBD1 is a possible D gene (5 bases). Germline V gene lookup returns CDR1 SGDLS and CDR2 YYNGEE. Trimming pared 2 bases from V and 4 bases from J, leaving 25 bases between. The CDR3 runs 18 residues. CDR3 nucleotide sequence: TGTGCCAGCAGCGTTCTGGTCAGGGTACTTTTCCGATATTACGAGCAGTACTTC. This sequence encodes CASSVLVRVLFRYYEQYF.

The chain combines TRBV6-5 with TRBJ1-2, with TRBD1 as a possible D gene (6 bases). The CDR3 spans 13 residues. Between the trimmed V and J ends, which lost 5 bases and 5 bases, there was a span of 12 bases. Germline V lookup: CDR1 MNHEY, CDR2 SVGAGI. DNA for the CDR3: TGTGCCAGCAGTGAGTTACAGGGATATGGCTACACCTTC. Translation: CASSELQGYGYTF.

This chain links TRBV27 with TRBJ2-7; tentatively, D is TRBD2 (6 bases). The germline V and J ends were trimmed by 4 bases and 0 bases, with 16 bases remaining between them. CDR1 is MNHEY, CDR2 SMNVEV, per germline (reference sequence). The CDR3 has 16 amino acids. In DNA form, the CDR3 reads TGTGCCAGCAGTTCCCCGGGGGTAGCGGTCTCCTACGAGCAGTACTTC. It encodes CASSSPGVAVSYEQYF.

The rearrangement links TRBV7-3 to TRBJ1-2; 8 bases are shared with TRBD1. CDR1 is SGHTA and CDR2 is FQGTGA in the germline V gene. V shed 4 bases and J 6 bases; nucleotides not matched to a gene: 4. The CDR3 totals 13 residues. The CDR3 sequence: CASSSRGLDGYTF. The CDR3 DNA is TGTGCCAGCAGCTCCAGGGGGCTGGATGGCTACACCTTC.

The chain joins TRBV7-9 to TRBJ1-4, with 11 bases matching TRBD1. In germline, CDR1 is SEHNR, CDR2 FQNEAQ (reference sequence). The CDR3 length is 15 residues. For the CDR3, the DNA is TGTGCTATCGGGACAGGGGGTATACCTAATGAAAAACTGTTTTTT. Residues: CAIGTGGIPNEKLFF.

The V gene is TRBV10-3, the J gene TRBJ2-1; 7 nucleotides agree with TRBD2. J gave up 10 bases and V 8 bases, and 14 bases lay outside the gene matches. Germline loops: CDR1 ENHRY, CDR2 SYGVKD. There are 14 residues in the CDR3. The CDR3 reads CAIQLDTSDGEQFF. In DNA, the CDR3 is TGTGCCATCCAATTGGATACTAGCGACGGCGAGCAGTTCTTC.

The chain combines TRBV30 with TRBJ1-5, with D possibly being TRBD1 (5 bases). This CDR3 contains 16 residues. V lost 3 bases, J lost 4 bases, and 19 bases lay in between. Looked up from germline, CDR1 is GTSNPN and CDR2 is SVGIG (reference sequence). The CDR3 is CAWSAWERGVNQPQHF. The CDR3 nucleotides are TGTGCCTGGAGCGCGTGGGAACGGGGGGTAAATCAGCCCCAGCATTTT.